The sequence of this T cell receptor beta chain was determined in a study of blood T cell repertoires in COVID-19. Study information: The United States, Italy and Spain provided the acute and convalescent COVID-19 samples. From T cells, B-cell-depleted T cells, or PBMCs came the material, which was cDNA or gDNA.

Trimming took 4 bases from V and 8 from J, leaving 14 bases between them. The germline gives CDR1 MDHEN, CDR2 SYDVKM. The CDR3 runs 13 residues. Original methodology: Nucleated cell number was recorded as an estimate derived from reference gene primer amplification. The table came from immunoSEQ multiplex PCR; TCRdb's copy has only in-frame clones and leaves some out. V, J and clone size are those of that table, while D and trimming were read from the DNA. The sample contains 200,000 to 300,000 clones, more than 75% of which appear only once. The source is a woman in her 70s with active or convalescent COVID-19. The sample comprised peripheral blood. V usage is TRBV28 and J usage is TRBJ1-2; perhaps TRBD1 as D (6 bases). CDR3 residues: CASSSGGAKGYTF. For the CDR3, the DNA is TGTGCCAGCAGTTCGGGGGGCGCAAAGGGCTACACCTTC.